This T cell receptor (beta chain) was sequenced for a study of molecular identifiers for immune sequencing clone quantification. This clonotype was seen many times. Its matching antigen is unknown. Notes on the study in general: Sharing of a barcode by identical TCR molecules could cause highly expanded clone sizes to be underestimated.

Naive CD8 T cells were sorted as CD8+CD4-CCR7+CD45RA+. This CDR3 is built from 13 residues. V shed 3 bases, J shed 7 bases, and the junction held 3 bases outside the gene matches. Per the germline V gene, CDR1 is SGDLS and CDR2 is YYNGEE. Listed TCR primers, together with previously described methods, were used for the bulk TCR libraries. TCRdb used MiXCR to reprocess the PCR reads, holding one entry per CDR3 protein. The sample includes some 320,000 distinct CDR3 sequences, about a fifth of them seen just once. This clonotype was obtained from a human donor in good health. Some libraries in this study had Jurkat cell RNA spiked in. The V call is TRBV9, the J call TRBJ1-4; TRBD1 aligns across 7 bases. Source material: naive CD8+ T cells from blood, with Jurkat cell RNA spiked in. Subset specified: FACS-sorted CD8+CD4-CCR7+CD45RA+ naive T cells. The CDR3 protein is CASSAGGAEKLFF. The CDR3 bases are TGTGCCAGCAGCGCAGGGGGAGCTGAAAAACTGTTTTTT.